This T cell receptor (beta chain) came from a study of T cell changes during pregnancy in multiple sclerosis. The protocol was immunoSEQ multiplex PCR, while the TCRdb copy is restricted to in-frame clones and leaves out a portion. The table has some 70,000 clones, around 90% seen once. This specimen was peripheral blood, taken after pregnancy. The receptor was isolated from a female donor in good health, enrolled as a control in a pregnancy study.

In DNA, the CDR3 is TGTGCCAGCAGCCAACTAGCGGGAGGGCCAGATACGCAGTATTTT. This sequence encodes CASSQLAGGPDTQYF. The chain uses TRBV11-2 and TRBJ2-3; 13 positions match TRBD2. J was trimmed by 4 bases and V by 5 bases; bases with no gene match: 3. In germline, CDR1 is SGHAT, CDR2 FQNNGV. This CDR3 contains 15 residues.